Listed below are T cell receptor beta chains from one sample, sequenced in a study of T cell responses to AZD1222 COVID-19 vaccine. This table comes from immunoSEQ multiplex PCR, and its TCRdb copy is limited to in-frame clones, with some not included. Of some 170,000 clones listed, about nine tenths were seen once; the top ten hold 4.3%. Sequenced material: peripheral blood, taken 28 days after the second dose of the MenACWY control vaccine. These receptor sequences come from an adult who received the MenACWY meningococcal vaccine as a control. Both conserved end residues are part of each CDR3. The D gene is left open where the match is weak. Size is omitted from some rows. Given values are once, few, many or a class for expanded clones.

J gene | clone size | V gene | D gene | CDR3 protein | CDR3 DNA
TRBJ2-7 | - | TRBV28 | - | CASSSADSSSYEQYF | TGTGCCAGCAGTTCCGCCGACAGCAGCTCCTACGAGCAGTACTTC
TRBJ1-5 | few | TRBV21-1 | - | CASSKDSQPQHF | TGTGCCAGCAGCAAGGACAGTCAGCCCCAGCATTTT
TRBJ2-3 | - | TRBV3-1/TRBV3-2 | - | CASSQGASVHTDTQYF | TGTGCCAGCAGCCAAGGGGCTAGCGTACACACAGATACGCAGTATTTT
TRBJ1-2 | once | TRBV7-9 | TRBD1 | CASSPFTGEAGYTF | TGTGCCAGCAGCCCCTTCACAGGGGAGGCTGGCTACACCTTC
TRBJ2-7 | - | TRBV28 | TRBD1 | CASSLTGDSSYEQYF | TGTGCCAGCAGCCTCACTGGGGACAGCTCCTACGAGCAGTACTTC
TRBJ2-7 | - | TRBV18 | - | CASSPPTAYEQYF | TGTGCCAGCTCACCACCGACGGCCTACGAGCAGTACTTC
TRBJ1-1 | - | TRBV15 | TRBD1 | CATSNRTGWFTEAFF | TGTGCCACCAGCAATCGGACAGGGTGGTTCACTGAAGCTTTCTTT
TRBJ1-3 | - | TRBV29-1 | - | CSVEEVGGRGNTIYF | TGCAGCGTTGAAGAAGTAGGGGGGCGAGGAAACACCATATATTTT
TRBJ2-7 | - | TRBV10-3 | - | CAIRSTGEAYEQYF | TGTGCCATCAGGTCCACAGGGGAGGCCTACGAGCAGTACTTC
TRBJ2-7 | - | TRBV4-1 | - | CASSIQGLGPYEQYF | TGCGCCAGCAGCATACAGGGTCTGGGTCCCTACGAGCAGTACTTC
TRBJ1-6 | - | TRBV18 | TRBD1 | CASSPLGPGQNNSPLHF | TGTGCCAGCTCACCCTTGGGACCGGGACAGAATAATTCACCCCTCCACTTT
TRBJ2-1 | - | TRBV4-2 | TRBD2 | CASGKGSSGRPEQFF | TGTGCCAGCGGGAAGGGGTCTAGCGGGAGACCCGAGCAGTTCTTC
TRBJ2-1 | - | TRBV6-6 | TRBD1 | CASRRGTGAYNEQFF | TGTGCCAGCAGACGCGGGACAGGGGCTTACAATGAGCAGTTCTTC
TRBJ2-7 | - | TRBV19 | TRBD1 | CASSMDRGSYEQYF | TGTGCCAGTAGTATGGACAGGGGGTCCTACGAGCAGTACTTC
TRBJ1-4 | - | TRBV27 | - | CANRVGEKLFF | TGTGCCAACAGGGTCGGGGAAAAACTGTTTTTT
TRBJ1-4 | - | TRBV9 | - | CASSVAGTSNEKLFF | TGTGCCAGCAGCGTAGCTGGGACCTCTAATGAAAAACTGTTTTTT
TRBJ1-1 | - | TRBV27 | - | CASSLGQVNEAFF | TGTGCCAGCAGTTTAGGTCAGGTTAACGAAGCTTTCTTT
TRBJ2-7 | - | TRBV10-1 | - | CASSGGRGRDLAHEQYF | TGCGCCAGCAGTGGAGGAAGGGGACGGGACCTAGCCCACGAGCAGTACTTC
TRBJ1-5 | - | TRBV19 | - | CASKGPRSRNQPQHF | TGTGCCAGTAAGGGCCCGAGGAGTCGCAATCAGCCCCAGCATTTT
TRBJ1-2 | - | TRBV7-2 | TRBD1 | CASSSETGGYGYTF | TGTGCCAGCAGCTCGGAGACAGGGGGCTATGGCTACACCTTC
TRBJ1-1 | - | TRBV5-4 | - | CASSPSDRNTEAFF | TGTGCCAGCAGCCCCTCAGACAGGAACACTGAAGCTTTCTTT
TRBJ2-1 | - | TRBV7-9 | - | CASSLAKTGSSYNEQFF | TGTGCCAGCAGCTTAGCGAAAACAGGGAGCTCCTACAATGAGCAGTTCTTC
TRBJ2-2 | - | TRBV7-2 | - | CASSYYYEVGELFF | TGTGCCAGCAGCTACTACTACGAGGTCGGGGAGCTGTTTTTT
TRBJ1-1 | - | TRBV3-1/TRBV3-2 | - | CASSQLGGGMGTEAFF | TGTGCCAGCAGCCAATTGGGGGGGGGAATGGGCACTGAAGCTTTCTTT
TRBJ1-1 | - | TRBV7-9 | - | CASSLGFGTEAFF | TGTGCCAGCAGCTTAGGGTTTGGGACTGAAGCTTTCTTT
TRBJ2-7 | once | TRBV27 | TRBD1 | CASSLALGTGVNEQYF | TGTGCCAGCAGTTTAGCCCTGGGGACAGGGGTGAACGAGCAGTACTTC
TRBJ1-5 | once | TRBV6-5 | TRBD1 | CASSSMDRSAASQHF | TGTGCCAGCAGTTCGATGGACAGGTCCGCGGCCTCCCAGCATTTT
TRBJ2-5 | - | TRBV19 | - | CASSRAQGETQYF | TGTGCCAGTAGTAGGGCCCAAGGAGAGACCCAGTACTTC
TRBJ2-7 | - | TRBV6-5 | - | CASRQGYEQHF | TGTGCCAGCAGGCAGGGATACGAGCAGCACTTC
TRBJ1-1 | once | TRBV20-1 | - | CSASRGATEAFF | TGCAGTGCTAGTCGTGGGGCGACAGAAGCTTTCTTT
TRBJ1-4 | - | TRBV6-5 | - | CASMRQIGEKLFF | TGTGCCAGCATGAGGCAGATTGGCGAAAAACTGTTTTTT
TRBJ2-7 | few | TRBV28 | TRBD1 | CASSPLTLTGTGGPLYEQYF | TGTGCCAGCAGCCCCCTTACTCTTACCGGGACAGGGGGCCCACTCTACGAGCAGTACTTC
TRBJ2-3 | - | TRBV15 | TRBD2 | CATSRDSGRAGNTQYF | TGTGCCACCAGCAGAGATAGCGGGAGGGCCGGGAATACGCAGTATTTT
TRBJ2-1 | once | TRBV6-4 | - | CASRASTPGDSSYNEQFF | TGTGCCAGCAGGGCCTCCACCCCGGGGGATAGCTCCTACAATGAGCAGTTCTTC
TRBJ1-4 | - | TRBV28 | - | CASSSGGLRSDEKLFF | TGTGCCAGCAGTTCCGGGGGGTTGAGGTCGGATGAAAAACTGTTTTTT
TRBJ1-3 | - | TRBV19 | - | CASNLRAGNTIYF | TGTGCCAGTAATCTCAGGGCTGGAAACACCATATATTTT
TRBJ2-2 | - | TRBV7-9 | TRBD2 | CASSLGSGRGAGELFF | TGTGCCAGCAGCTTAGGTAGCGGGAGAGGTGCCGGGGAGCTGTTTTTT
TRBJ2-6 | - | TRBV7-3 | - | CASRNPTRGSGANVLTF | TGTGCCAGCAGGAATCCGACCCGGGGTTCTGGGGCCAACGTCCTGACTTTC
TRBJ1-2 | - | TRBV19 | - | CASTTGSDYGYTF | TGTGCCAGTACCACAGGGAGTGACTATGGCTACACCTTC
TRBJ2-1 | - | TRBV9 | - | CASSVLSGLTYNEQFF | TGTGCCAGCAGCGTTCTTAGCGGATTGACCTACAATGAGCAGTTCTTC
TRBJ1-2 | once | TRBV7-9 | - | CASSLETPGMTF | TGTGCCAGCAGCTTGGAGACACCCGGGATGACCTTC
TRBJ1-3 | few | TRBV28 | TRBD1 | CASSWTGGNTIYF | TGTGCCAGCAGCTGGACAGGAGGAAACACCATATATTTT
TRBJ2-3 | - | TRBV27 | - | CASSLEGSRTDTQYF | TGTGCCAGCAGTTTGGAGGGATCCCGCACAGATACGCAGTATTTT
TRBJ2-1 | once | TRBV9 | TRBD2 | CASSVVTSGRNEQFF | TGTGCCAGCAGCGTAGTGACTAGCGGGAGAAATGAGCAGTTCTTC
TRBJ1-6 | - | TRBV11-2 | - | CASSDARGTYNSPLHF | TGTGCCAGCAGCGACGCCCGGGGGACGTATAATTCACCCCTCCACTTT
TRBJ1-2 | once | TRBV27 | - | CASSPSGRIYGYTF | TGTGCCAGCAGTCCGTCGGGACGGATCTATGGCTACACCTTC
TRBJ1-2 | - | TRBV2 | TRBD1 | CASRGSGTGGLYGYTF | TGTGCCAGCAGAGGTAGCGGGACAGGGGGCCTCTATGGCTACACCTTC
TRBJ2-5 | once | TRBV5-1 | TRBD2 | CASSPGRTSGAVGQETQYF | TGCGCCAGCAGCCCCGGACGGACTAGCGGGGCGGTGGGGCAAGAGACCCAGTACTTC
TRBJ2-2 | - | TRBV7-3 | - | CASSLNPPATGELFF | TGTGCCAGCAGCTTAAACCCCCCGGCCACCGGGGAGCTGTTTTTT
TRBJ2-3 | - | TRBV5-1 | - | CASSADGNLGTDTQYF | TGCGCCAGCAGCGCGGACGGAAATTTAGGCACAGATACGCAGTATTTT
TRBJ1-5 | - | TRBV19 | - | CASSIVDQPQHF | TGTGCCAGTAGTATTGTTGATCAGCCCCAGCATTTT
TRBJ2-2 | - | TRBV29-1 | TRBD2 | CSVILPGLALTGELFF | TGCAGCGTCATACTACCGGGACTAGCCCTCACCGGGGAGCTGTTTTTT
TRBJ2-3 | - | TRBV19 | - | CASSPQGPSTDTQYF | TGTGCCAGTAGTCCCCAGGGGCCGAGCACAGATACGCAGTATTTT
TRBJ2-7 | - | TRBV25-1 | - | CASSERTFNHYEQYF | TGTGCCAGCAGTGAACGGACTTTTAATCACTACGAGCAGTACTTC